This record covers a single T cell receptor beta chain. The sample originates from a study of regulatory T cells in long-lasting Graves disease. CDR1 and CDR2 (germline): SNHLY, FYNNEI. V trimming: 2 bases; J trimming: 1 base; junction bases outside the gene matches: 8. CDR3 length: 17 residues. Both iRepertoire HTBI primers and Arm-PCR of CDR3 regions were used to build the TCR beta libraries. TCRdb used MiXCR to reprocess the multiplex PCR reads, holding one entry per CDR3 protein. The data contain 620,000 or so distinct CDR3 sequences, around 17% of them singletons. Noted time point: newly diagnosed GD, antithyroid drugs for less than 3 months. RNA extracted from PBMCs served as the sequencing template. The sample also formed part of further work on T cells in Graves' hyperthyroidism and ophthalmopathy.

This rearrangement joins TRBV2 to TRBJ2-5; 9 bases match TRBD1. Sequencing used peripheral blood mononuclear cells (PBMCs), obtained at new diagnosis, from a patient treated with antithyroid drugs. The receptor was isolated from a woman in her twenties or thirties with Graves disease. CDR3 loop: CASSERPLTGGQETQYF. CDR3 nucleotides: TGTGCCAGCAGTGAACGGCCCCTGACAGGGGGCCAAGAGACCCAGTACTTC.